Given below is one T cell receptor beta chain in context. The CDR3 extends over 17 amino acids. V shed 3 bases and J 5 bases; nucleotides not matched to a gene: 13. CDR1 is MGHRA and CDR2 is YSYEKL in the germline V gene. Bulk CD8+ and CD4+ cells came from magnetic negative isolation; CD8+ TEMRA by FACS. The data originate from a study of CD8 T cells in Susac syndrome. Reverse transcription of roughly 0.45 to 1 ug RNA used random hexamers. Amplification of TCR beta CDR3 across 54 Vbeta and 13 Jbeta was performed with immunoSEQ multiplex PCR. TCRdb reprocessed the immunoSEQ multiplex PCR reads via MiXCR and lists one record per CDR3 protein. Among 250,000 to 350,000 distinct CDR3 sequences listed, roughly 84% were seen once.

Sequences were obtained from CD8+ T cells from PBMCs. The chain carries TRBV4-1 and TRBJ2-1; 7 bases agree with TRBD2. The TCR was taken from a human donor with multiple sclerosis. The CDR3 protein is CASSHPGSGKANNEQFF. The CDR3 region has the DNA TGCGCCAGCAGCCATCCAGGGAGCGGGAAAGCCAACAATGAGCAGTTCTTC.